The clone carrying this T cell receptor beta chain has only one observation. Between the trimmed V and J ends, which lost 4 bases and 2 bases, there was a span of 11 bases. The CDR3 loop spans 14 amino acids. Germline V lookup: CDR1 MRHNA, CDR2 SNTAGT. Under the authors' procedure: Scientists estimated how many nucleated cells there were by amplifying reference gene primers. Profiled with immunoSEQ multiplex PCR; TCRdb holds only in-frame clones, not every one. That table furnishes V, J and clone size, whereas the DNA furnished D and trimming. The data show a few hundred thousand clones, about 86% seen once. This record belongs to a study of blood T cell repertoires in COVID-19. Study details: PBMCs, B-cell-depleted T cells, or T cells were the source of the cDNA or gDNA that made up the material.

This sequence joins TRBV6-4 and TRBJ2-5; a weak D match, TRBD1 (5 bases). This clonotype was obtained from a young woman who had recovered from COVID-19. Sequenced sample: peripheral blood. The CDR3 nucleotides read TGTGCCAGCAGTGTTTCTGGACAACAAGAGACCCAGTACTTC. Translating gives CASSVSGQQETQYF.